This is a list of T cell receptor beta chains from one sample in a study of blood T cell repertoires in COVID-19. The repertoire was sequenced with immunoSEQ multiplex PCR; TCRdb's copy has only in-frame clones and lacks some. Here the sample spans around 170,000 clones, more than 70% being singletons. Sequencing was performed on peripheral blood. These receptors were collected from a woman aged 25 to 39 with acute or convalescent COVID-19. Both conserved end residues are part of each CDR3. The D gene is left open where the match is weak. Size is stated for part of the rows, as once, few or many counts, or as a class when the clone is expanded.

d_call,j_call,v_call,clone_size,cdr3_aa,cdr3_nt
TRBD1,TRBJ2-7,TRBV2,.,CASRKQGAFYEQYF,TGTGCCAGCAGAAAACAGGGGGCGTTTTACGAGCAGTACTTC
.,TRBJ2-1,TRBV18,.,CASSPGSSGEQFF,TGTGCCAGCTCACCCGGGTCTTCGGGTGAGCAGTTCTTC
.,TRBJ2-7,TRBV27,.,CASSLKDLRDSYEQYF,TGTGCCAGCAGCCTTAAGGACCTCAGGGACTCCTACGAGCAGTACTTC
.,TRBJ2-1,TRBV20-1,.,CSAVRNEQFF,TGCAGTGCTGTGCGAAATGAGCAGTTCTTC
TRBD1,TRBJ2-3,TRBV6-1,.,CASSDRTGSVADTQYF,TGTGCCAGCAGTGATCGGACAGGGTCGGTAGCAGATACGCAGTATTTT
TRBD1,TRBJ2-1,TRBV2,.,CAGTGTGGNEQFF,TGTGCCGGTACCGGGACAGGGGGCAATGAGCAGTTCTTC
.,TRBJ1-2,TRBV5-1,.,CASSFAGQDYGYTF,TGCGCCAGCAGCTTTGCCGGGCAAGACTACGGCTACACCTTC
.,TRBJ2-1,TRBV5-1,.,CASSLDFVNNEQFF,TGCGCCAGCAGCTTGGACTTCGTTAACAATGAGCAGTTCTTC
TRBD1,TRBJ1-3,TRBV5-1,.,CASSLLSGTGGNTIYF,TGCGCCAGCAGCCTCCTCTCCGGGACAGGGGGAAACACCATATATTTT
.,TRBJ1-4,TRBV5-1,.,CASSDGSGREKLFF,TGCGCCAGCAGTGACGGCTCGGGTCGGGAAAAACTGTTTTTT
.,TRBJ2-2,TRBV2,.,CASSRQLPTPANTGELFF,TGTGCCAGCAGCCGACAGCTCCCGACCCCTGCGAACACCGGGGAGCTGTTTTTT
TRBD2,TRBJ2-1,TRBV6-9,.,CASSGGLAAGEQFF,TGTGCCAGTTCAGGAGGACTAGCGGCGGGTGAGCAGTTCTTC
.,TRBJ1-6,TRBV4-1,.,CASSQDGRGNNSPLHF,TGCGCCAGCAGCCAAGATGGCAGAGGCAATAATTCACCCCTCCACTTT
.,TRBJ1-1,TRBV11-1,.,CASSLARVLTPEAFF,TGTGCCAGCAGCTTAGCGCGGGTTCTAACACCTGAAGCTTTCTTT
.,TRBJ2-1,TRBV28,.,CASTPRLVIHEQFF,TGTGCCAGCACTCCTCGACTAGTCATCCATGAGCAGTTCTTC
.,TRBJ1-1,TRBV7-6,.,CASSLDGGGTEAFF,TGTGCCAGCAGCTTAGATGGGGGAGGCACTGAAGCTTTCTTT
.,TRBJ2-7,TRBV5-4,.,CASSSPSYAPSEQYF,TGTGCCAGCAGCTCTCCTTCCTACGCCCCTAGTGAGCAGTACTTC
.,TRBJ2-7,TRBV11-2,.,CASSSGQTYEQYF,TGTGCCAGCAGCTCTGGACAGACCTACGAGCAGTACTTC
.,TRBJ1-5,TRBV30,.,CAWSNGDNQPQHF,TGTGCCTGGAGCAACGGGGACAATCAGCCCCAGCATTTT
.,TRBJ1-2,TRBV5-1,.,CASSTQPGVNYGYTF,TGCGCCAGCAGCACACAACCCGGGGTTAACTATGGCTACACCTTC
.,TRBJ1-5,TRBV12-3/TRBV12-4,few,CASSLRDTQPQHF,TGTGCCAGCAGTTTACGGGACACTCAGCCCCAGCATTTT
.,TRBJ2-5,TRBV10-3,.,CAICPGPQETQYF,TGTGCCATCTGCCCTGGCCCCCAAGAGACCCAGTACTTC
.,TRBJ2-5,TRBV28,.,CASKLRETQYF,TGTGCCAGCAAACTCCGGGAGACCCAGTACTTC
.,TRBJ2-2,TRBV19,.,CATTYRALGGELFF,TGTGCCACGACTTACAGGGCCCTGGGCGGGGAGCTGTTTTTT
TRBD2,TRBJ2-2,TRBV5-4,.,CASSLAAYGGSGTGELFF,TGTGCCAGCAGCTTGGCTGCGTATGGCGGGAGTGGTACCGGGGAGCTGTTTTTT
.,TRBJ2-3,TRBV6-1,.,CASSEPGTLTDTQYF,TGTGCCAGCAGTGAACCAGGTACTCTCACAGATACGCAGTATTTT
.,TRBJ1-2,TRBV12-5,.,CASGLVRTGGYTF,TGTGCTAGTGGTTTGGTACGAACGGGGGGCTACACCTTC
.,TRBJ2-7,TRBV7-9,once,CASSTAGTPYEQYF,TGTGCCAGCAGCACGGCCGGGACTCCCTACGAGCAGTACTTC
TRBD2,TRBJ2-1,TRBV5-1,once,CASSPPTSGHYNEQFF,TGCGCCAGCAGCCCCCCAACTAGCGGGCACTACAATGAGCAGTTCTTC
TRBD2,TRBJ2-1,TRBV29-1,.,CSVVGLAGVEEQFF,TGCAGCGTGGTAGGGCTAGCGGGAGTTGAGGAGCAGTTCTTC
.,TRBJ2-4,TRBV19,once,CASSISRSIQYF,TGTGCCAGTAGTATATCTAGAAGCATTCAGTACTTC
TRBD1,TRBJ2-2,TRBV10-3,.,CAISPGTANTGELFF,TGTGCCATCAGTCCCGGGACAGCGAACACCGGGGAGCTGTTTTTT
TRBD1,TRBJ2-7,TRBV6-5,.,CASSVDRGGYEQYF,TGTGCCAGCAGCGTTGACAGGGGAGGCTACGAGCAGTACTTC
.,TRBJ1-3,TRBV28,.,CASSLDLGATIYF,TGTGCCAGCAGTTTAGATTTAGGGGCCACCATATATTTT
TRBD2,TRBJ2-1,TRBV7-9,.,CASSFTGTSGDNEQFF,TGTGCCAGCAGCTTTACCGGGACTAGCGGAGACAATGAGCAGTTCTTC
TRBD1,TRBJ2-3,TRBV7-9,.,CASSGTGSTDTQYF,TGTGCCAGCAGCGGGACAGGGAGCACAGATACGCAGTATTTT
.,TRBJ1-1,TRBV19,.,CASSIWGSSEAFF,TGTGCCAGTAGTATCTGGGGCAGCTCTGAAGCTTTCTTT
.,TRBJ2-1,TRBV27,.,CASGAEQFF,TGTGCCAGCGGAGCTGAGCAGTTCTTC
TRBD2,TRBJ2-1,TRBV7-2,.,CASSSGLAWAYNEQFF,TGTGCCAGCAGCTCGGGACTAGCGTGGGCCTACAATGAGCAGTTCTTC
TRBD2,TRBJ2-3,TRBV7-8,.,CASSLAEGVDTQYF,TGTGCCAGTTCACTAGCGGAAGGGGTGGATACGCAGTATTTT
.,TRBJ2-7,TRBV29-1,once,CSVWAGVGEQYF,TGCAGCGTTTGGGCAGGGGTGGGCGAGCAGTACTTC
.,TRBJ2-1,TRBV5-1,.,CASSLGGSYNEQFF,TGCGCCAGCAGCTTGGGTGGGAGCTACAATGAGCAGTTCTTC
TRBD2,TRBJ2-2,TRBV4-2,few,CASRRSLAGDTGELFF,TGTGCCAGCAGGCGGAGCCTAGCGGGAGACACCGGGGAGCTGTTTTTT
.,TRBJ1-2,TRBV19,once,CASSIRSYGYTF,TGTGCCAGTAGTATCCGGTCTTACGGCTACACCTTC
.,TRBJ1-2,TRBV5-1,.,CASDDPPQGINYGYTF,TGCGCCAGCGACGACCCCCCCCAGGGTATTAACTATGGCTACACCTTC
TRBD1,TRBJ1-2,TRBV11-2,.,CASSFGTASYGYTF,TGTGCCAGCAGCTTCGGGACAGCCTCCTATGGCTACACCTTC
.,TRBJ2-5,TRBV9,.,CASSVRSGETQYF,TGTGCCAGCAGCGTAAGGTCGGGGGAGACCCAGTACTTC
.,TRBJ1-4,TRBV7-2,.,CASNREPNEKLFF,TGTGCCAGCAACAGGGAGCCGAATGAAAAACTGTTTTTT
TRBD1,TRBJ1-2,TRBV4-2,.,CASSHNRGQVYGYTF,TGTGCCAGCAGCCACAACAGGGGGCAGGTCTATGGCTACACCTTC
.,TRBJ1-1,TRBV7-2,.,CASSLAGTPGGAFF,TGTGCCAGCAGCCTAGCCGGGACGCCCGGAGGGGCTTTCTTT
TRBD2,TRBJ2-1,TRBV14,.,CASSLTSSGEQFF,TGTGCCAGCAGCCTGACTAGCTCCGGTGAGCAGTTCTTC
.,TRBJ2-1,TRBV12-5,.,CASGLVLLAPADEQFF,TGTGCTAGTGGTTTGGTACTACTAGCCCCAGCAGACGAGCAGTTCTTC
.,TRBJ2-1,TRBV3-1/TRBV3-2,.,CASSHSGELWFF,TGTGCCAGCAGCCATAGCGGTGAGTTGTGGTTCTTC
TRBD2,TRBJ2-1,TRBV5-1,.,CASSLLLAGAVGEQFF,TGCGCCAGCAGCTTGTTACTAGCGGGAGCCGTGGGTGAGCAGTTCTTC
TRBD2,TRBJ2-1,TRBV9,.,CASSGSGTSYEQFF,TGTGCCAGCAGCGGCTCCGGGACTAGCTATGAGCAGTTCTTC
TRBD2,TRBJ2-1,TRBV10-1,.,CASSPGLAGFLKQFF,TGCGCCAGCAGCCCGGGACTAGCGGGTTTCTTAAAGCAGTTCTTC
.,TRBJ2-1,TRBV5-5,.,CASSFSPNYNNEQFF,TGTGCCAGCAGCTTTTCCCCCAACTACAACAATGAGCAGTTCTTC
.,TRBJ1-1,TRBV6-5,.,CATPREEAFF,TGTGCCACGCCGAGGGAAGAAGCTTTCTTT
TRBD1,TRBJ2-7,TRBV2,.,CASSVQGAGEQYF,TGTGCCAGCAGTGTCCAGGGGGCAGGTGAGCAGTACTTC
.,TRBJ1-2,TRBV6-1,.,CASSDTVGYGYTF,TGTGCCAGCAGTGACACGGTTGGCTATGGCTACACCTTC